The text below deals with one TCR beta chain. Deep-level settings were used for running the assay. The method was immunoSEQ multiplex PCR; TCRdb's version includes in-frame clones alone and lacks a portion of them. The table shows approximately 2,200,000 clones, with 93% occurring only once. Germline V gene data show CDR1 as SEHNR and CDR2 as FQNEAQ (reference sequence). The CDR3 contains 13 residues. Trimming left V 1 base short and J 5 bases short, with 8 bases between. Terminally differentiated effector memory CD45RA+ cells were excluded from the naive CD8 cells, which were CD45RO-negative and positively selected for CCR7. This entry belongs to a study of shared clonotypes between healthy human individuals.

The chain recombines TRBV7-9 with TRBJ1-1; the D gene is possibly TRBD1 (5 bases). This TCR came from a man between 18 and 35 years old in good health. Some clones in this sample may be carry-over from other donors' samples. The sequenced sample consisted of naive CD8+ T cells from PBMCs. CDR3 in DNA: TGTGCCAGCAGCTTAGGGGAGGGGACTGAAGCTTTCTTT. It codes for CASSLGEGTEAFF.